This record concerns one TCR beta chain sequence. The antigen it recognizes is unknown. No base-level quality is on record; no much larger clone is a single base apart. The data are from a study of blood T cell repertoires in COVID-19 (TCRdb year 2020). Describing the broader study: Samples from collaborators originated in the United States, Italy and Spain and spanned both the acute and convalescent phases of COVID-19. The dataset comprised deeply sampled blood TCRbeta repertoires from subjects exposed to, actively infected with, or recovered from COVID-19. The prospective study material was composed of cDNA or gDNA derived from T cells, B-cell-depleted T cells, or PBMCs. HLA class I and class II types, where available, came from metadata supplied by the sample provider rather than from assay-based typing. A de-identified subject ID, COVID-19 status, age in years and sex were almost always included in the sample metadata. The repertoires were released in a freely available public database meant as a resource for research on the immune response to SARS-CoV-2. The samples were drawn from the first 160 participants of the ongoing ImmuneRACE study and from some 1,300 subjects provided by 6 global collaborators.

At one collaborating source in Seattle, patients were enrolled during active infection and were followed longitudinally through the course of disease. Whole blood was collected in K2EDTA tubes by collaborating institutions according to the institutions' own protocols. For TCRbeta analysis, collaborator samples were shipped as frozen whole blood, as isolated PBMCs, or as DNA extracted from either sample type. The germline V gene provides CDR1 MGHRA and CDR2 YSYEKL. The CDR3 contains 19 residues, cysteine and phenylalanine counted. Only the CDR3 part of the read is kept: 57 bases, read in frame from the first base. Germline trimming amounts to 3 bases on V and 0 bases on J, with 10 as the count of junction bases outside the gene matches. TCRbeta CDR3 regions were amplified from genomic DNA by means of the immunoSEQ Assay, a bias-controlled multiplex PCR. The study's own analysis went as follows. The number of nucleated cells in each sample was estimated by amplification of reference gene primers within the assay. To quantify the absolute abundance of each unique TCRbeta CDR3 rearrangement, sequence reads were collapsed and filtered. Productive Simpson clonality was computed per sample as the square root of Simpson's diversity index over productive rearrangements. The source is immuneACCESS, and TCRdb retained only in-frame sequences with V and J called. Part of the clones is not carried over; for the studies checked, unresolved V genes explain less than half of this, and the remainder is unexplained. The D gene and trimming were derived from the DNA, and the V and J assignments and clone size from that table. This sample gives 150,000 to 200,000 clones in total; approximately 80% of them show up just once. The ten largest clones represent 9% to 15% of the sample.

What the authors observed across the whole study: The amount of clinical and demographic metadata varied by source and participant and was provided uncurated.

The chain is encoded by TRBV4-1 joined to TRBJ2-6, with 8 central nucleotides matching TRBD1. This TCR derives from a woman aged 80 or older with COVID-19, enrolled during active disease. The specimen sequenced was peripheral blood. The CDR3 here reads CASSHPNRGLSSGANVLTF. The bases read TGCGCCAGCAGCCACCCTAACAGGGGGTTAAGCTCTGGGGCCAACGTCCTGACTTTC.